One sample yielded the 32 T cell receptor beta chains listed below, sequenced in a study of identifying expanded T cells in peripheral blood. The protocol was immunoSEQ multiplex PCR, while the TCRdb copy is restricted to in-frame clones and leaves out a portion. The data contain more than 55,000 clones, around 87% of them singletons. The sample consisted of blood. The origin of the receptors is a person between 18 and 75 years old in good health.

This clone was counted once. The V gene is TRBV5-5, the J gene TRBJ2-3, with D possibly matching TRBD2 (6 bases). V gave up 2 bases and J gave up 6 bases, with 13 bases separating them. The CDR3 consists of 14 residues. Germline V gives CDR1 SGHKS, CDR2 YYEKEE (reference sequence). The CDR3 is CASSLGGVADTQYF. The CDR3 coding sequence is TGTGCCAGCAGCTTAGGAGGGGTAGCGGATACGCAGTATTTT. The full variable domain, in which reference TRBV5-5 and TRBJ2-3 provide the parts outside the CDR3, is DAGVTQSPTHLIKTRGQQVTLRCSPISGHKSVSWYQQVLGQGPQFIFQYYEKEERGRGNFPDRFSARQFPNYSSELNVNALLLGDSALYLCASSLGGVADTQYFGPGTRLTVL.

This chain connects TRBV28 to TRBJ2-7; TRBD1 matches at 7 bases. The CDR3 spans 14 residues. The V gene end was trimmed by 7 bases and the J gene end by 0 bases; junction bases not matched to a gene: 6. Germline values: CDR1 MDHEN, CDR2 SYDVKM. CDR3 in DNA: TGTGCCAGCAATTCCCGACAGGGCTCCTACGAGCAGTACTTC. Amino acid sequence: CASNSRQGSYEQYF.

J is TRBJ2-5 and V is TRBV9; D remains unclear. V was shortened by 3 bases and J by 5 bases, with 14 bases between the two germline ends. In germline, CDR1 is SGDLS, CDR2 YYNGEE. This CDR3 is built from 14 residues. CDR3 residues: CASSASPGAETQYF. CDR3 bases: TGTGCCAGCAGCGCCTCTCCGGGCGCGGAGACCCAGTACTTC.

This chain connects TRBV30 to TRBJ2-7, with 8 bases fitting TRBD1. Germline CDR1 GTSNPN, CDR2 SVGIG (reference sequence). This CDR3 region has 14 residues. V trimming: 4 bases; J trimming: 0 bases; junction bases outside the gene matches: 5. The CDR3 region is CAWKGQASSYEQYF. In DNA, the CDR3 is TGTGCCTGGAAGGGACAGGCCAGCTCCTACGAGCAGTACTTC.

The chain recombines TRBV4-3 with TRBJ2-1; D uncertain. Germline-derived CDR1 and CDR2 are LGHNA and YSLEER. V gave up 0 bases and J gave up 9 bases, with 12 bases separating them. This CDR3 has 14 residues. The CDR3 nucleotides are TGCGCCAGCAGCCAAGAGAGACGTCGTGGTGAGCAGTTCTTC. As protein: CASSQERRRGEQFF.

This clone came up a few times. V is TRBV7-3 and J is TRBJ1-6; tentatively, D is TRBD1 (6 bases). V lost 0 bases and J lost 10, with 13 bases in between. The V gene's germline CDR1 is SGHTA and CDR2 FQGTGA. This CDR3 contains 15 residues. Here the CDR3 DNA reads TGTGCCAGCAGCTTAACGGGCAGGGGACGCTCACCCCTCCACTTT. Its protein is CASSLTGRGRSPLHF.

V is TRBV7-2 and J is TRBJ2-2; 9 bases agree with TRBD1. CDR3 length: 15 amino acids. CDR1 and CDR2 from the germline V gene are SGHTA and FQGNSA. The V segment lost 6 bases and the J segment 9 bases; nucleotides outside the gene matches: 11. The CDR3 protein is CASRNPGQGLRELFF. CDR3 bases: TGTGCCAGCAGGAATCCGGGACAGGGCTTAAGGGAGCTGTTTTTT.

With regard to this clone: Given a much more abundant clone one base away, this may be a read error. Other DNA sequences from this sample encode an identical CDR3 as well. This rearrangement joins TRBV6-1 to TRBJ2-3, with 13 positions matching TRBD2. The CDR3 has 15 amino acids. Trimming at V came to 4 bases and at J to 4 bases, leaving 2 bases not matched to a gene. Germline V CDR1 and CDR2: MNHNS, SASEGT. In DNA, the CDR3 is TGTGCCAGCAGTGGGACTAGCGGGGGAGCAGATACGCAGTATTTT. Protein sequence: CASSGTSGGADTQYF.

This chain links TRBV5-1 with TRBJ1-4; 10 bases agree with TRBD1. J was trimmed by 8 bases and V by 4 bases; bases with no gene match: 8. The CDR3 sequence is 15 residues long. The V gene's germline CDR1 is SGHRS and CDR2 YFSETQ. The CDR3 bases are TGCGCCAGCAGCACCTGGACAGGGGGAGGGGAAAAACTGTTTTTT. Translating it yields CASSTWTGGGEKLFF.

The chain employs TRBV6-5 and TRBJ2-7; maybe TRBD2 (5 bases). The CDR3 covers 16 residues. The ends were cut back, 3 bases at V and 3 bases at J, with 18 bases in the middle. In germline, CDR1 is MNHEY, CDR2 SVGAGI. The CDR3, as DNA: TGTGCCAGCAGTTATATCGGTCTCACGGGGTTCTACGAGCAGTACTTC. It yields the protein CASSYIGLTGFYEQYF.

This rearrangement joins TRBV21-1 to TRBJ2-7; the D call TRBD1 from the table was never checked on the DNA. TRBV21-1 is an annotated pseudogene. The CDR3 covers 15 residues. The CDR3 loop is CASSGTGGLAYEQYF. The CDR3 DNA follows: TGTGCCAGCAGCGGGACAGGGGGCTTGGCCTACGAGCAGTACTTC.

A word on this clone: With a much larger clone just one base away, this may be a read error. V usage is TRBV6-4 and J usage is TRBJ2-3; D is unresolved. This CDR3 is 13 amino acids long. Germline V gives CDR1 MRHNA, CDR2 SNTAGT. The V end was cut by 0 bases, the J end by 3 bases, with 4 bases between. The CDR3 DNA reads as TGTGCCAGCAGTGACTCGGAGACAGATACGCAGTATTTT. Its protein is CASSDSETDTQYF.

The J gene is TRBJ2-7, the V gene TRBV29-1; TRBD1 matches at 8 bases. The CDR3 runs 12 residues. V trimming: 8 bases; J trimming: 5 bases; junction bases outside the gene matches: 8. Germline V gene data show CDR1 as SQVTM and CDR2 as ANQGSEA. The CDR3: CSHKTGVNEQYF. CDR3 sequence (DNA): TGCAGCCACAAGACAGGGGTAAACGAGCAGTACTTC.

CDR3 DNA sequence: TGTGCCAGCAGCGTAGGCGGGACCATCTCCTACGAGCAGTACTTC. This sequence encodes CASSVGGTISYEQYF. This chain uses TRBV9 with TRBJ2-7; tentative D call: TRBD2 (6 bases). This CDR3 is 15 amino acids long. V lost 0 bases and J 0 bases, leaving 10 bases between the germline ends. Germline V gene lookup returns CDR1 SGDLS and CDR2 YYNGEE.

The CDR3 sequence is CASGTSIQYF. The CDR3 region has the DNA TGTGCCAGCGGGACGAGCATACAGTATTTT. This sequence joins TRBV9 and TRBJ2-3; D tentatively reads TRBD1 or TRBD2 (5 bases each). V dropped 7 bases and J dropped 12 bases, with 12 bases sitting between them. The CDR3 covers 10 residues. Germline CDR1 SGDLS, CDR2 YYNGEE. Using reference TRBV9 and TRBJ2-3 for the parts outside the CDR3, the full variable domain is DSGVTQTPKHLITATGQRVTLRCSPRSGDLSVYWYQQSLDQGLQFLIQYYNGEERAKGNILERFSAQQFPDLHSELNLSSLELGDSALYFCASGTSIQYFGPGTRLTVL.

This chain joins TRBV4-3 and TRBJ2-3; a weak D match, TRBD2 (6 bases). The CDR3 has 15 amino acids. Germline V CDR1 and CDR2: LGHNA, YSLEER. V was clipped by 0 bases and J by 0 bases, with 7 bases between them. This CDR3 reads CASSQEGGSTDTQYF. The DNA for the CDR3 is TGCGCCAGCAGCCAAGAGGGGGGAAGCACAGATACGCAGTATTTT.

The chain recombines TRBV30 with TRBJ1-1; tentatively, D is TRBD1 (5 bases). Germline values: CDR1 GTSNPN, CDR2 SVGIG (reference sequence). The CDR3 covers 15 residues. V was pared by 4 bases and J by 1 base, with 16 bases between. This CDR3 is CAWTSLPQGNTEAFF. CDR3 nucleotide sequence: TGTGCCTGGACCTCCCTACCGCAGGGGAACACTGAAGCTTTCTTT.

This chain links TRBV30 with TRBJ2-2; D remains ambiguous. This CDR3 region has 13 residues. Deletions cut 2 bases from V and 6 bases from J, with 10 bases between. CDR1 and CDR2 from the germline V gene are GTSNPN and SVGIG (reference sequence). This CDR3 reads CAWSMRSSGELFF. DNA for the CDR3: TGTGCCTGGAGTATGAGGTCGTCCGGGGAGCTGTTTTTT.

The chain is built from TRBV2 and TRBJ1-1; a possible D gene is TRBD1 (5 bases). The CDR3 totals 14 residues. Trimming removed 3 bases from V and 4 bases from J, with 12 bases in between. Per germline, CDR1 SNHLY and CDR2 FYNNEI. The CDR3 nucleotides are TGTGCCAGCAGTGATTATCGTGGGGGCACTGAAGCTTTCTTT. It translates to CASSDYRGGTEAFF. The full variable domain, rest sourced from reference TRBV2 and TRBJ1-1, is EPEVTQTPSHQVTQMGQEVILRCVPISNHLYFYWYRQILGQKVEFLVSFYNNEISEKSEIFDDQFSVERPDGSNFTLKIRSTKLEDSAMYFCASSDYRGGTEAFFGQGTRLTVV.

The chain joins TRBV29-1 to TRBJ1-2; tentatively, D is TRBD1 (6 bases). The CDR3 loop spans 11 amino acids. V lost 7 bases and J lost 7, with 13 bases in between. The germline V gene has CDR1 SQVTM and CDR2 ANQGSEA. For the CDR3, the DNA is TGCAGCGCCCGGACAGAGGGTGGCTACACCTTC. Translation gives CSARTEGGYTF.

This chain joins TRBV7-2 and TRBJ1-2; D not certain. V was trimmed by 1 base and J by 0 bases, leaving 15 bases between them. Germline-derived CDR1 and CDR2 are SGHTA and FQGNSA. This CDR3 region has 17 residues. The CDR3 protein is CASSLDSGDRANYGYTF. DNA of the CDR3: TGTGCCAGCAGCTTAGACTCCGGGGATCGGGCTAACTATGGCTACACCTTC.

The chain recombines TRBV28 with TRBJ2-7, with 9 positions matching TRBD1. The V and J ends lost 5 bases and 1 base, in that order; junction bases with no gene match: 6. The CDR3 totals 15 residues. CDR1 and CDR2 from the germline V gene are MDHEN and SYDVKM. The CDR3: CASSIPGQGSYEQYF. The CDR3 DNA sequence: TGTGCCAGCAGTATCCCGGGACAGGGATCCTACGAGCAGTACTTC.

A single count supports this clone. The chain employs TRBV30 and TRBJ2-3; tentative D call: TRBD2 (5 bases). This CDR3 has 11 amino acids. V lost 3 bases to trimming and J lost 8 bases, with 9 bases between them. Germline lookup yields CDR1 GTSNPN and CDR2 SVGIG (reference sequence). The CDR3 DNA reads TGTGCCTGGAGCGCGGCGGGTACGCAGTATTTT. Encoded protein: CAWSAAGTQYF.

This chain joins TRBV5-1 and TRBJ2-3; 8 nucleotides agree with TRBD2. The junction had 7 bases not matched to a gene; V was cut back by 2 bases and J by 5 bases. This CDR3 region has 15 residues. CDR1 is SGHRS, CDR2 YFSETQ, per germline. CDR3 sequence reads: CASSLFSGEEDTQYF. DNA for the CDR3: TGCGCCAGCAGCTTATTTAGCGGGGAGGAAGATACGCAGTATTTT.

V usage is TRBV30 and J usage is TRBJ2-5; 14 nucleotides line up with TRBD2. Germline assignment: CDR1 GTSNPN and CDR2 SVGIG (reference sequence). This CDR3 has 16 residues. J was trimmed by 4 bases and V by 0 bases; bases with no gene match: 4. The CDR3 loop is CAWSVRGTSGRETQYF. Here the CDR3 DNA reads TGTGCCTGGAGTGTACGGGGGACTAGCGGGAGAGAGACCCAGTACTTC.

The chain couples TRBV13 to TRBJ1-4; D unresolved. The V and J ends lost 5 bases and 4 bases respectively, with 20 bases between them. Germline V gene lookup returns CDR1 PRHDT and CDR2 FYEKMQ (reference sequence). The CDR3 loop spans 17 amino acids. CDR3 region: CASSARSTPAGNEKLFF. CDR3 nucleotides: TGTGCCAGCAGCGCCCGTTCGACTCCGGCGGGTAATGAAAAACTGTTTTTT.

The CDR3 nucleotides are TGTGCCGGCGGACAGGGCGAAGTGAACACTGAAGCTTTCTTT. This codes for CAGGQGEVNTEAFF. The chain recombines TRBV6-1 with TRBJ1-1, with TRBD1 identical over 8 bases. There are 14 residues in the CDR3. The germline gives CDR1 MNHNS, CDR2 SASEGT. J gave up 0 bases and V 11 bases, and 8 bases lay outside the gene matches.

V usage is TRBV6-1 and J usage is TRBJ1-1; D remains ambiguous. The germline CDR1 and CDR2 sequences are MNHNS and SASEGT. The CDR3 length is 13 residues. Trimming left V 3 bases short and J 1 base short, with 6 bases between. The CDR3 is CASSDAGNTEAFF. In DNA, the CDR3 is TGTGCCAGCAGTGATGCGGGGAACACTGAAGCTTTCTTT.

V is TRBV7-9 and J is TRBJ2-4, with D unclear. CDR1 and CDR2 (germline): SEHNR, FQNEAQ (reference sequence). This CDR3 comprises 12 residues. Trimming cost V 1 base and J 12 bases, with 10 bases left between them. The CDR3 DNA is TGTGCCAGCAGCTTAGAGTCAAGTGCTCAGTACTTC. Residues: CASSLESSAQYF.

The chain recombines TRBV5-6 with TRBJ1-1; D ambiguous. Trimming removed 0 bases from V and 0 bases from J, with 6 bases in between. CDR1 is SGHDT, CDR2 YYEEEE, per germline. CDR3 size: 14 residues. The CDR3 loop reads CASSLVDMNTEAFF. DNA of the CDR3: TGTGCCAGCAGCTTGGTTGACATGAACACTGAAGCTTTCTTT.

The chain combines TRBV6-4 with TRBJ2-3, with 10 bases fitting TRBD2. Germline values: CDR1 MRHNA, CDR2 SNTAGT. Germline trimming cut 4 bases from V and 4 bases from J; bases unmatched to any gene: 5. The CDR3 is 15 residues long. CDR3 coding DNA: TGTGCCAGCAGTGTCGTAGCGGGAGGTGCAGATACGCAGTATTTT. The encoded protein is CASSVVAGGADTQYF.

V and J are TRBV5-4 and TRBJ2-5; the D is unclear. Trimming removed 4 bases at V and 0 bases at J, with 1 base between. The CDR3 length is 11 residues. The germline V gene encodes CDR1 SGHNT and CDR2 YYREEE (reference sequence). The CDR3 is CASSNQETQYF. The CDR3, as DNA: TGTGCCAGCAGCAACCAAGAGACCCAGTACTTC.